This entry concerns a single TCR beta chain. This sample is part of a study of control samples from healthy donors and cancer patients. Some clones are missing from TCRdb's copy, which holds only in-frame ones; the method was immunoSEQ multiplex PCR. This sample has around 120,000 clones; roughly 91% occur once, and the top ten carry about 1.7%. This receptor was taken from a man in his fifties or sixties with head and neck cancer. Source material: PBMCs.

CDR3 region: CASISEVGTDTQYF. The CDR3 DNA reads TGTGCCAGCATCAGCGAGGTCGGCACAGATACGCAGTATTTT. The chain carries TRBV7-2 and TRBJ2-3, with D unclear. The CDR3 sequence is 14 residues long. Germline values: CDR1 SGHTA, CDR2 FQGNSA. The ends were cut back, 7 bases at V and 1 base at J, with 12 bases in the middle.